This TCR beta chain was found in a study of blood T cell repertoires in COVID-19. Assay: immunoSEQ multiplex PCR; the TCRdb copy retains only in-frame clones and omits some. The sample lists roughly 48,000 clones, about 90% occurring once. V lost 0 bases and J 4 bases, leaving 10 bases between the germline ends. The CDR3 loop spans 14 amino acids. CDR1 and CDR2 (germline): SGDLS, YYNGEE. Input material: peripheral blood. The clonotype originates from a human donor in a cohort sampled during active COVID-19. This sequence joins TRBV9 and TRBJ1-2; maybe TRBD1 (5 bases). CDR3 coding DNA: TGTGCCAGCAGCGTAGGAACAGGACCCTATGGCTACACCTTC. Its protein product is CASSVGTGPYGYTF.